This T cell receptor (beta chain) is from a study of T cell clones after liver transplantation. The length of the CDR3 is 15 residues. V was trimmed by 6 bases and J by 4 bases, leaving 18 bases between them. Germline-derived CDR1 and CDR2 are KGHSH and LQKENI. Generated by immunoSEQ multiplex PCR, the TCRdb table keeps only in-frame clones and is missing some. The profile covers 95,000 to 110,000 clones, with around 86% appearing a single time and roughly 0.9% taken by the ten largest. Source: CD4+ T cells from blood, taken before liver transplant. V gene TRBV18 combines with J gene TRBJ1-1; D is uncertain. The TCR comes from a human donor who received a liver transplant. This CDR3 is CASSPSANLGTEAFF. In DNA, the CDR3 is TGTGCCAGCTCGCCCTCAGCGAATCTGGGCACTGAAGCTTTCTTT.